This T cell receptor (beta chain) was documented in a study of regulatory T cells in long-lasting Graves disease. iRepertoire HTBI primers and Arm-PCR of CDR3 regions built TCR beta libraries. TCRdb reprocessed the multiplex PCR reads via MiXCR and lists one record per CDR3 protein. The sample holds approximately 350,000 distinct CDR3 sequences, over 15% seen once. Noted time point: newly diagnosed GD, antithyroid drugs for less than 3 months. PBMC RNA served as the TCR library source. In germline, CDR1 is SGHTA, CDR2 FQGNSA. V was trimmed by 2 bases and J by 4 bases, leaving 12 bases between them. The CDR3 loop spans 14 amino acids. Separately, the same data were catalogued under a study of T cells in Graves' hyperthyroidism and ophthalmopathy.

This clonotype originated in a man aged 40-50 years with Graves disease. The material was peripheral blood mononuclear cells (PBMCs), obtained at new diagnosis, from a patient treated with antithyroid drugs. V is TRBV7-2 and J is TRBJ2-7; D is ambiguous. The CDR3 DNA reads as TGTGCCAGCAGCTTATCCTGGAATCGGTACGAGCAGTACTTC. Amino acid sequence: CASSLSWNRYEQYF.